The clone carrying this TCR beta chain was seen many times. Its target is unknown. PBMCs were isolated from a roughly 10 ml sample of fresh peripheral blood. Trimming took 6 bases from V and 5 from J, leaving 20 bases between them. Germline V gives CDR1 LNHDA, CDR2 SQIVND (reference sequence). The CDR3 extends over 16 amino acids. The data stem from a study of Graves' ophthalmopathy and Graves' hyperthyroidism. Overall study context: Blood was drawn at initial diagnosis, before any treatment.

CDR3 regions of TCR beta were amplified from RNA transcripts. First-round RT-PCR employed HTBI primers, with a second-round multiplex PCR after it. Each CDR3 protein gets one entry after TCRdb re-called the multiplex PCR reads with MiXCR. The repertoire holds some 390,000 distinct CDR3 sequences, with about 18% as singletons. Study-level findings and limits: Most thyroid clonotypes with frequency above 0.001 were detected in blood too.

The clonotype was recovered from a woman aged 18-29 years with Graves' ophthalmopathy. The V and J genes are TRBV19 and TRBJ1-5; no firm D call. Input material: peripheral blood. The CDR3: CASSPLGVAPDQPQHF. CDR3 bases: TGTGCCAGTAGCCCTCTAGGCGTGGCCCCCGATCAGCCCCAGCATTTT.